This T cell receptor beta chain is from a study of metastatic and nonmetastatic thyroid tumors (dated by TCRdb to 2020 to 2021). About the full investigation: For patients with malignant and with benign thyroid disease, the researchers compared repertoires between peripheral blood samples and tumor or nodule tissue samples. The paper's findings and limits, for the study overall: In both blood and tumor samples, TCR beta diversity was reported to be significantly higher in malignant tumors than in benign nodules.

Many counts were recorded for this clone. The specificity of this receptor is unknown. No much larger clonotype is one base removed from it; base qualities were not supplied. None of the patients had been given any treatment before thyroid surgery. The study retrospectively analysed patient clinical samples collected from about 2012 to 2018 using T-cell receptor beta sequencing. Its CDR3 holds 17 amino acids, cysteine through phenylalanine. The only DNA kept is the CDR3, 51 bases in frame from the first base. At the junction V is shortened by 1 base and J by 2 bases; bases outside the gene matches: 10. The germline V gene yields SGHRS for CDR1 and YFSETQ for CDR2. Libraries were made using PCR. The reads were generated on an Illumina HiSeq 4000. High-throughput sequencing was used to profile the CDR3 region of the TCR beta-chain in every patient. Per the original workflow: A classifier to discriminate distant-metastatic papillary thyroid cancer patients was built from CDR3 differences across clinicopathological groups. The Shannon index was used to measure repertoire diversity, and the Morisita-Horn index was used to measure how similar tumor and blood repertoires were. TCRdb took the public reads, trimmed them with fastp at Q25, ran MiXCR for clone calling and kept in-frame beta chains. It is TCRdb's table, rather than the study itself, that gives the V and J calls and clone size. This sample gives approximately 31,000 clones in total; 15% to 20% of them show up just once. The ten largest make up about 10% of the sample.

This receptor chain uses TRBV5-1 and TRBJ2-5; 8 bases in the junction line up with TRBD2. This clonotype was obtained from a female donor with papillary thyroid cancer or a benign thyroid nodule (not recorded which). Some clones in this sample may be carry-over from other donors' samples. The sequencing input was blood. The nucleotide sequence reads as follows: TGCGCCAGCAGCTTGATATTTAGCGGGATGGAACAAGAGACCCAGTACTTC. Translated, this is CASSLIFSGMEQETQYF.